This T cell receptor beta chain was obtained from a study of blood T cell repertoires in COVID-19. Using immunoSEQ multiplex PCR, the repertoire was profiled, and TCRdb retains in-frame clones only, with some absent. The table shows 120,000 to 150,000 clones, with around four fifths occurring only once. This clone was picked up one time. Trimming at V came to 4 bases and at J to 5 bases, leaving 6 bases not matched to a gene. The CDR3 has 13 residues. The V gene's germline CDR1 is SQVTM and CDR2 ANQGSEA. The sequenced sample was peripheral blood. The chain is built from TRBV29-1 and TRBJ2-7, with 9 bases identical to TRBD1. The TCR comes from a human donor in a cohort sampled during active COVID-19. CDR3 loop: CSVVGTGYHEQYF. The CDR3, as DNA: TGCAGCGTTGTCGGGACAGGGTACCACGAGCAGTACTTC.